This record concerns one T cell receptor (beta chain) sequence. These data are taken from a study of blood T cell repertoires in COVID-19. Measured with immunoSEQ multiplex PCR; TCRdb has only the in-frame clones, and not every one. The table includes roughly 350,000 clones, 70% to 90% detected once. The length of the CDR3 is 14 residues. Looked up from germline, CDR1 is SQVTM and CDR2 is ANQGSEA. The ends lost 6 bases at V and 8 bases at J; junction bases unmatched: 12. The clonotype originates from a woman aged 45-59 years with active or convalescent COVID-19. Input material: peripheral blood. The chain has TRBV29-1 and TRBJ2-1; 8 bases line up with TRBD2. The CDR3 DNA reads TGCAGCGTGATAGGGGGACTAGGTATCGATGAGCAGTTCTTC. This codes for CSVIGGLGIDEQFF.